The T cell receptor (beta chain) described here comes from a study of T cell repertoires in aging, cancer and after chemotherapy (dated by TCRdb to about 2019). As for the study more broadly: Donors spanned six age groups from 30 or younger to 70 or older, with at least three individuals per group. In the solid tumor group, the paired samples taken before and after chemotherapy came from patients with brain tumors (glioblastoma) who were receiving therapy based on temozolomide. The complete dataset included 7.5 million to 9.5 million TCR reads. Peripheral blood TCR beta repertoires from healthy donors and cancer patients were profiled to examine immunoaging and T cell reconstitution after chemotherapy. The cohort comprised 218 cancer patients, 94 with hematological and around 120 with solid cancers, plus 95 healthy donors as a reference group. The full study reports these points: According to the authors, the repertoire data do not allow conclusions to be drawn about immunological memory after chemotherapy. In both cancer cohorts, median generation probability rose over the chemotherapy interval, which suggests that the repertoire was reconstituted through rebound thymic output. Significantly lower blood TCR diversity and higher clonality were observed in untreated patients with hematological or solid cancers than in age-matched healthy donors. In healthy donors, the decline in TCR diversity with age was mainly due to loss of richness, whereas in cancer patients loss of evenness also played a role.

Rearranged TRB sequences spanning V, D and J segments were amplified in a multiplex touch-down PCR with a mixed TRB-A/B primer pool. Two consecutive PCR reactions with Phusion HS II polymerase added Illumina adapters and sample indices to the amplicons. Amplicons were gel-purified using the NucleoSpin Gel and PCR Clean-up kit and were subsequently checked with Qubit and an Agilent 2100 Bioanalyzer. The libraries were sequenced on an Illumina MiSeq with 600-cycle, single-indexed, paired-end runs. As for the original processing: MiXCR versions 2.12 and 3.0.5 were used to process the TRB sequences. Each unique CDR3 nucleotide sequence was treated as one clone, and only productive sequences with two or more reads were kept. Repertoire metrics included Shannon diversity, evenness, clonality (one minus evenness), and alpha-parameterized diversity profiles from alpha 0 to 5. The IGoR algorithm was used to calculate generation probabilities of clones in the paired pre- and post-chemotherapy samples. TCRdb cleaned the public reads at Q25 with fastp, built clones with MiXCR and kept in-frame beta chains. Rows matching on CDR3 protein sequence are summarized as one entry with the most common DNA and genes. None of the V and J calls come from the authors' own analysis; TCRdb made them. The sample data list approximately 2,000 distinct CDR3 sequences, and 36% of these were observed just once. The ten largest clonotypes hold 20% of the sample.

The germline V end is reduced by 3 bases and the J end by 7 bases; junction bases left unmatched: 5. The CDR3 starts with the cysteine, ends with the phenylalanine, and has 13 residues. Only the CDR3 region is kept as DNA, spanning 39 bases read in frame from base 1. Reading the germline V gene gives CDR1 SQVTM and CDR2 ANQGSEA. This clonotype is categorized as large (0.1 to 1%). This receptor's antigen is unknown. No quality values exist for individual bases; no much larger clone is one base distant. TCR beta rearrangements were amplified from genomic DNA extracted from peripheral blood rather than from sorted cells or RNA.

Material: blood. In this chain, TRBV29-1 is recombined with TRBJ2-1, with 8 bases matching TRBD2. The sequence came from a human donor with a solid tumor. The bases read TGCAGCGTTGATCGGGGGGGCCGGAATGAGCAGTTCTTC. It codes for CSVDRGGRNEQFF.